The present TCR beta chain was sequenced within a study of T cells after yellow fever vaccination. Study background: SMART-Seq v4 Ultra Low Input prepared the low-cell-number fractions.

Germline trimming cut 3 bases from V and 2 bases from J; bases unmatched to any gene: 8. This CDR3 comprises 17 residues. Per germline, CDR1 SGHAT and CDR2 FQNNGV. Broader study findings: There was a possibility that FACS-sorted repertoires contained abundant clonotypes contaminating from the bulk population. Weaker, the secondary response had a peak occurring faster, on day 5 versus 15.

The sample holds many counts of this clonotype. Its antigen is currently unknown. They built TCR cDNA with 5'RACE template switching, a step that put in a universal primer site and UMIs. MiXCR, applied by TCRdb to the 5' RACE reads, yields one record per CDR3 protein. The table lists 450,000 to 550,000 distinct CDR3 sequences, 19% of them singletons. Sequenced here: PBMCs, sampled 15 days after the yellow fever booster vaccination. The V gene is TRBV11-2, the J gene TRBJ2-1, with 9 bases matching TRBD2. The receptor's source is a man aged 25 to 45 who received the YFV17D yellow fever vaccine. CDR3 residues: CASSFTSGLPTYNEQFF. CDR3 nucleotides: TGTGCCAGCAGCTTTACTAGCGGGCTTCCTACCTACAATGAGCAGTTCTTC. The variable domain in full, with the rest retrieved from reference TRBV11-2 and TRBJ2-1, is EAGVAQSPRYKIIEKRQSVAFWCNPISGHATLYWYQQILGQGPKLLIQFQNNGVVDDSQLPKDRFSAERLKGVDSTLKIQPAKLEDSAVYLCASSFTSGLPTYNEQFFGPGTRLTVL.